The TCR beta chain described here comes from a study of blood T cell repertoires in COVID-19. Study-level background: In each case, the material was cDNA or gDNA derived from T cells, B-cell-depleted T cells, or PBMCs.

CDR1 is MNHEY and CDR2 is SVGAGI in the germline V gene. V lost 5 bases and J 3 bases, leaving 10 bases between the germline ends. The CDR3 covers 13 residues. The data were produced by immunoSEQ multiplex PCR, yet TCRdb's version contains in-frame clones alone and is incomplete. The sample includes roughly 250,000 clones, about 86% seen only once; the top ten take under 5%. The V gene is TRBV6-5, the J gene TRBJ1-1; D is possibly TRBD1 (5 bases). This receptor was obtained from a man aged 45-65 years with active or convalescent COVID-19. The sample consisted of peripheral blood. CDR3 bases: TGTGCCAGCAGTCGTGTAGGGGACACTGAAGCTTTCTTT. Translating it yields CASSRVGDTEAFF.